This T cell receptor beta chain was captured by sequencing in a study of cytomegalovirus exposure and HLA in healthy donors. This clone was observed a handful of times. Germline lookup yields CDR1 SGHNT and CDR2 YYREEE (reference sequence). After removal of 0 bases from V and 5 bases from J, the junction contained 6 bases not matched to a gene. This CDR3 comprises 15 residues. In the PCR, 60 Vbeta and 13 Jbeta primers were used. TCRdb's copy holds only in-frame clones and misses some; the assay was immunoSEQ multiplex PCR. The profile shows under 170,000 clones, 63% of them singletons. The sequenced sample consisted of PBMCs. This rearrangement joins TRBV5-4 to TRBJ2-7, with TRBD2 matching over 9 bases. The sequence was obtained from a woman aged 60 to 75 in good health and CMV-seropositive. For the CDR3, the DNA is TGTGCCAGCAGCTTGGGGCTAGCGGGGTTCGACGAGCAGTACTTC. It is translated as CASSLGLAGFDEQYF.